This T cell receptor (beta chain) was observed in a study of blood T cell repertoires in COVID-19. Deletions cut 3 bases from V and 5 bases from J, with 10 bases between. The germline V gene encodes CDR1 MNHNY and CDR2 SVGAGI (reference sequence). This CDR3 region has 13 residues. Clones were sequenced by immunoSEQ multiplex PCR, and TCRdb holds only the in-frame ones, with some missing. Among over 200,000 clones, 70% to 90% were seen once, and the ten largest hold around 2.2%. J is TRBJ1-1 and V is TRBV6-6; the D is unclear. This TCR was recovered from a man aged 25 to 40 who had recovered from COVID-19. The sequencing sample was made of peripheral blood. The CDR3 loop reads CASSYSPKTEAFF. CDR3 nucleotide sequence: TGTGCCAGCAGTTATAGTCCGAAGACTGAAGCTTTCTTT.